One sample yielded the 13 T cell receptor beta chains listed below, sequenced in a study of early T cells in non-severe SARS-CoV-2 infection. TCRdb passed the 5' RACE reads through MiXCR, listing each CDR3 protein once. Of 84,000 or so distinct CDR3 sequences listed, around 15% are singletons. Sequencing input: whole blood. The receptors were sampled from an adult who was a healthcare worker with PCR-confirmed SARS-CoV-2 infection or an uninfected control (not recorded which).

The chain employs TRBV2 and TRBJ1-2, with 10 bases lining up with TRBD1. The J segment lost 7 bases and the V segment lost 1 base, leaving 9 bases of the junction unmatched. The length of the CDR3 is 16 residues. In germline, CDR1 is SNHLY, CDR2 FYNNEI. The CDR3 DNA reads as TGTGCCAGCAGTGAAGAGGGACAGGGGTTTTTGGTTGGCTACACCTTC. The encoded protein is CASSEEGQGFLVGYTF.

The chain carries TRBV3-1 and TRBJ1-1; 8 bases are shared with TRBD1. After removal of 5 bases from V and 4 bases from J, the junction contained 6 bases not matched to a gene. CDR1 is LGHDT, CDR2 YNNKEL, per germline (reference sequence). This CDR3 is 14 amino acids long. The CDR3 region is CASSNTGGGTEAFF. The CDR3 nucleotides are TGTGCCAGCAGCAATACAGGGGGTGGCACTGAAGCTTTCTTT.

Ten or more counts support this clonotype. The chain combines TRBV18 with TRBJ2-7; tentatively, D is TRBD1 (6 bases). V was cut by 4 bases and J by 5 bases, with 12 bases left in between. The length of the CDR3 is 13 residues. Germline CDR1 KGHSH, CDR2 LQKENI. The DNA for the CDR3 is TGTGCCAGCTCACGTCAGGGGAACGACGAGCAGTACTTC. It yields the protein CASSRQGNDEQYF. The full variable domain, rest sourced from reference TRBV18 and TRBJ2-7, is NAGVMQNPRHLVRRRGQEARLRCSPMKGHSHVYWYRQLPEEGLKFMVYLQKENIIDESGMPKERFSAEFPKEGPSILRIQQVVRGDSAAYFCASSRQGNDEQYFGPGTRLTVT.

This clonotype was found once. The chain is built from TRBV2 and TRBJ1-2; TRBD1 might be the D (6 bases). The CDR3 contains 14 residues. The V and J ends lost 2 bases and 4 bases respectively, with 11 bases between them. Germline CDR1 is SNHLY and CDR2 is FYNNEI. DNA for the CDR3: TGTGCCAGCAGTGAAAATTACAGGGCCTATGGCTACACCTTC. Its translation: CASSENYRAYGYTF.

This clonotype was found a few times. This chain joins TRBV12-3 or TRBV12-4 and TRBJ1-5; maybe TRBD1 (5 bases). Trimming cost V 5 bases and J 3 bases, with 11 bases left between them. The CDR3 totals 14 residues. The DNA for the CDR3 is TGTGCCAGCAGTGTAACAGGAGTCAATCAGCCCCAGCATTTT. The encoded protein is CASSVTGVNQPQHF.

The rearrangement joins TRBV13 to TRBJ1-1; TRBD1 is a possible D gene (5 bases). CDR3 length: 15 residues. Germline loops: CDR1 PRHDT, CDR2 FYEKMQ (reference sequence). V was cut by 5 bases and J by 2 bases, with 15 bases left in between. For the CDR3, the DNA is TGTGCCAGCAGCCCCTTGTGGGGGAGAAACACTGAAGCTTTCTTT. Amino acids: CASSPLWGRNTEAFF.

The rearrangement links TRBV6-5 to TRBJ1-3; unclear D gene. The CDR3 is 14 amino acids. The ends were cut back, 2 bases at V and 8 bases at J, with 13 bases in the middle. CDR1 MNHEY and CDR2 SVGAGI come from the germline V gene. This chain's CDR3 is CASSYRVGLDTIYF. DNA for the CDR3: TGTGCCAGCAGTTACCGGGTTGGTTTAGACACCATATATTTT.

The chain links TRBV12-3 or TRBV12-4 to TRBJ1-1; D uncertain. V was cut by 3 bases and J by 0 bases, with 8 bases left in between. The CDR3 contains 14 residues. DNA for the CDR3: TGTGCCAGCAGTTTTATCCGAGTGAACACTGAAGCTTTCTTT. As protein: CASSFIRVNTEAFF.

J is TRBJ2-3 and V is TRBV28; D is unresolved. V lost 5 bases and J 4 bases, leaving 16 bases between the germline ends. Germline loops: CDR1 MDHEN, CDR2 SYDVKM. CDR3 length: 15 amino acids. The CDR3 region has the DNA TGTGCCAGCAGTCCCGACCGACTTATCGCAGATACGCAGTATTTT. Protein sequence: CASSPDRLIADTQYF.

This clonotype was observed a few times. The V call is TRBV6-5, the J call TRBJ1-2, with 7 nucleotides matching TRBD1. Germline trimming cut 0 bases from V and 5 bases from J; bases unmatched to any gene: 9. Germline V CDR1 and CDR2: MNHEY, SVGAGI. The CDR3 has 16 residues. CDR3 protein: CASSYSAIGGGYGYTF. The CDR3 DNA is TGTGCCAGCAGTTACTCGGCCATAGGGGGCGGGTATGGCTACACCTTC.

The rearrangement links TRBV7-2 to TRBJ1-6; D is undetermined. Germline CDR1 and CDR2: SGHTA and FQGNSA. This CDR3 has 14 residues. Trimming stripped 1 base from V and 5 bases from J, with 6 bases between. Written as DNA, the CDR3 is TGTGCCAGCAGCTTAGGTCACAATAATTCACCCCTCCACTTT. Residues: CASSLGHNNSPLHF.

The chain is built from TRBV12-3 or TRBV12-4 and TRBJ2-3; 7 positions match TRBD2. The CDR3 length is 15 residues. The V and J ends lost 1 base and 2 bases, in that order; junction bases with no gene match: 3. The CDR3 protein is CASSLDGGTTDTQYF. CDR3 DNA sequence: TGTGCCAGCAGTTTAGACGGGGGGACCACAGATACGCAGTATTTT.

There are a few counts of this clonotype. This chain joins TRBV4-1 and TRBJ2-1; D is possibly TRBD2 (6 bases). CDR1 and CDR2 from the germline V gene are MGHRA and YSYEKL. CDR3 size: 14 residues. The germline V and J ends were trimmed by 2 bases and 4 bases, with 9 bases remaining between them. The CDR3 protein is CASSQLLAYNEQFF. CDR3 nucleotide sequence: TGCGCCAGCAGCCAATTACTAGCTTACAATGAGCAGTTCTTC.